These 11 T cell receptor beta chains were all obtained from the same sample, sequenced in a study of cytomegalovirus exposure and HLA in healthy donors. The table came from immunoSEQ multiplex PCR; TCRdb's copy has only in-frame clones and leaves some out. The table has under 200,000 clones, around 80% seen once. Sequences were obtained from PBMCs. The receptor source for this set is a woman aged 25 to 39 in good health and CMV-seronegative.

This rearrangement joins TRBV5-1 to TRBJ2-6, with TRBD2 as a possible D gene (5 bases). The germline V gene encodes CDR1 SGHRS and CDR2 YFSETQ. CDR3 length: 16 amino acids. V gave up 2 bases and J gave up 2 bases, with 11 bases separating them. In nucleotides, the CDR3 is TGCGCCAGCAGCTTAGTTTCGGGGACTGGGGCCAACGTCCTGACTTTC. The encoded protein is CASSLVSGTGANVLTF. Using reference TRBV5-1 and TRBJ2-6 for the parts outside the CDR3, the full variable domain is KAGVTQTPRYLIKTRGQQVTLSCSPISGHRSVSWYQQTPGQGLQFLFEYFSETQRNKGNFPGRFSGRQFSNSRSEMNVSTLELGDSALYLCASSLVSGTGANVLTFGAGSRLTVL.

This chain links TRBV12-2 with TRBJ2-7; the D call of TRBD2 is as the table states it, not checked on the DNA. TRBV12-2 is marked as a pseudogene. The CDR3 extends over 18 amino acids. CDR3 loop: CASRLEARGTSGGYEQYF. CDR3 sequence (DNA): TGTGCAAGTCGCTTAGAGGCCAGGGGGACTAGCGGGGGTTACGAGCAGTACTTC.

The CDR3 loop is CASRWTGAYEQYF. Here the CDR3 DNA reads TGTGCCAGCAGATGGACAGGGGCCTACGAGCAGTACTTC. V gene TRBV6-5 combines with J gene TRBJ2-7; 9 bases are shared with TRBD1. The CDR3 is made up of 13 amino acids. The junction had 2 bases not matched to a gene; V was cut back by 6 bases and J by 2 bases. The germline V gene encodes CDR1 MNHEY and CDR2 SVGAGI.

The chain links TRBV5-1 to TRBJ2-2; possibly TRBD2 for D (6 bases). In germline, CDR1 is SGHRS, CDR2 YFSETQ. The CDR3 is 15 residues long. Trimming took off 4 bases at V and 5 bases at J, with 15 bases between the two ends. In DNA form, the CDR3 reads TGCGCCAGCAGCATGCCGATCGGGGGAACCGGGGAGCTGTTTTTT. It translates to CASSMPIGGTGELFF.

V gene TRBV10-3 combines with J gene TRBJ1-1; unclear D gene. Germline CDR1 ENHRY, CDR2 SYGVKD. V was pared by 3 bases and J by 1 base, with 12 bases between. This CDR3 contains 15 residues. The CDR3 DNA is TGTGCCATCAGTGAACGGGAGTCAGGGAACACTGAAGCTTTCTTT. This sequence encodes CAISERESGNTEAFF.

The gene calls are TRBV9 and TRBJ2-3, with 12 nucleotides matching TRBD2. J lost 4 bases, V lost 4 bases, and 7 bases had no gene match. The V gene's germline CDR1 is SGDLS and CDR2 YYNGEE. CDR3 size: 16 residues. CDR3 region: CASSPRLAGVSDTQYF. As DNA, the CDR3 is TGTGCCAGCAGCCCACGACTAGCGGGGGTGTCAGATACGCAGTATTTT.

V is TRBV14 and J is TRBJ2-3, with 8 bases fitting TRBD2. The V gene end was trimmed by 0 bases and the J gene end by 0 bases; junction bases not matched to a gene: 8. The CDR3 runs 18 residues. Germline-derived CDR1 and CDR2 are SGHDN and FVKESK. In nucleotides, the CDR3 is TGTGCCAGCAGCCAAGACTTTACTAGCGGCTCTAGCACAGATACGCAGTATTTT. Its translation: CASSQDFTSGSSTDTQYF.

The J gene is TRBJ2-1, the V gene TRBV6-5; 12 nucleotides agree with TRBD2. CDR1 MNHEY and CDR2 SVGAGI come from the germline V gene. The ends lost 4 bases at V and 3 bases at J; junction bases unmatched: 1. This CDR3 contains 15 residues. The CDR3 spells CASSSTSGGYNEQFF. CDR3 in DNA: TGTGCCAGCAGTTCGACTAGCGGGGGCTACAATGAGCAGTTCTTC.

The V and J genes are TRBV7-9 and TRBJ1-1, with 7 bases aligning to TRBD1. Per the germline V gene, CDR1 is SEHNR and CDR2 is FQNEAQ (reference sequence). The CDR3 is 13 residues long. Trimming cost V 5 bases and J 10 bases; bases outside gene matches: 10. DNA for the CDR3: TGTGCCAGCAGCCCTACTGCGGAGGGGGCAGCTTTCTTT. Its translation: CASSPTAEGAAFF. Variable domain in full (rest from reference TRBV7-9 and TRBJ1-1): DTGVSQNPRHKITKRGQNVTFRCDPISEHNRLYWYRQTLGQGPEFLTYFQNEAQLEKSRLLSDRFSAERPKGSFSTLEIQRTEQGDSAMYLCASSPTAEGAAFFGQGTRLTVV.

The V and J genes are TRBV2 and TRBJ1-2, with TRBD1 identical over 8 bases. The J segment lost 4 bases and the V segment lost 4 bases, leaving 2 bases of the junction unmatched. This CDR3 region has 13 residues. The germline V gene encodes CDR1 SNHLY and CDR2 FYNNEI. The CDR3 DNA follows: TGTGCCAGCAGTGGGGACAGGAGCTATGGCTACACCTTC. It is translated as CASSGDRSYGYTF. The full variable domain, completed using reference TRBV2 and TRBJ1-2, is EPEVTQTPSHQVTQMGQEVILRCVPISNHLYFYWYRQILGQKVEFLVSFYNNEISEKSEIFDDQFSVERPDGSNFTLKIRSTKLEDSAMYFCASSGDRSYGYTFGSGTRLTVV.

The V gene is TRBV15, the J gene TRBJ1-5; 8 bases match TRBD1. This CDR3 contains 16 residues. V was pared by 3 bases and J by 4 bases, with 8 bases of the junction left unmatched. Germline V CDR1 and CDR2: LNHNV, YYDKDF (reference sequence). Here the CDR3 DNA reads TGTGCCACCAGCAGGCCCGGACAGGGCGTGAATCAGCCCCAGCATTTT. It yields the protein CATSRPGQGVNQPQHF.